The entry that follows covers one TCR beta chain sequence. This sample is drawn from a study of regulatory T cells in long-lasting Graves disease. Time point reported: newly diagnosed GD, antithyroid drugs for less than 3 months. PBMC-extracted RNA yielded the TCR library. EDTA tubes held 8 to 10 milliliters of peripheral blood from each patient. HTBI primers from iRepertoire and Arm-PCR of CDR3 regions yielded the TCR beta libraries. TCRdb recomputed calls from the multiplex PCR reads with MiXCR, one row per CDR3 protein. The profile shows about 430,000 distinct CDR3 sequences, over 14% of them singletons. The CDR3 is 18 amino acids. V shed 1 base and J shed 3 bases, with 18 bases lying between them. The germline gives CDR1 LGHNA, CDR2 YSLEER. The data were also submitted as part of a second study, on T cells in Graves' hyperthyroidism and ophthalmopathy. Per that paper: Patients showing uncontrolled infection, other autoimmune disease, pregnancy or lactation were ineligible. HTBI primers were the set used in a first-round RT-PCR of the TCR CDR3.

This receptor was identified in a middle-aged woman with Graves disease. The chain employs TRBV4-3 and TRBJ2-2, with D unclear. The sequenced sample was peripheral blood mononuclear cells (PBMCs), obtained at new diagnosis, from a patient treated with antithyroid drugs. The CDR3 bases are TGCGCCAGCAGCCAAGCCCCCCTTTGGTTAGGCGACACCGGGGAGCTGTTTTTT. It translates to CASSQAPLWLGDTGELFF.